One T cell receptor beta chain is described in this entry. What it binds is unknown. It was with random hexamers that 0.5 to 1 ug RNA was reverse transcribed. The CDR3 of TCR beta was amplified by immunoSEQ multiplex PCR across 54 Vbeta and 13 Jbeta. TCRdb redid the calling of the immunoSEQ multiplex PCR reads with MiXCR, one entry per CDR3 protein. Of some 260,000 distinct CDR3 sequences listed, 85% are singletons. Sequencing targeted TCR beta in blood CD8+ and CD4+ T cells. Through negative isolation, CD4+ and CD8+ T cells were obtained, while TEMRA cells were enriched using FACS. J lost 5 bases, V lost 3 bases, and 12 bases had no gene match. This CDR3 is 17 amino acids long. CDR1 SGHDT and CDR2 YYEEEE come from the germline V gene. The data stem from a study of CD8 T cells in Susac syndrome. Study-wide results and limits: The study's TCR sequencing and HLA analysis covered a relatively small number of individuals, and the study acknowledged this.

Sequenced material: CD8+ T cells from PBMCs. This sequence was found in a human donor with multiple sclerosis. The V call is TRBV5-6, the J call TRBJ2-7; 12 bases fit TRBD2. The DNA for the CDR3 is TGTGCCAGCAGCTGGTTCCTAGCGGGAGGGCCATTCGACGAGCAGTACTTC. Protein sequence: CASSWFLAGGPFDEQYF.